These 21 T cell receptor beta chains came from one sample sequenced in a study of early T cells in non-severe SARS-CoV-2 infection. TCRdb processed the 5' RACE reads anew with MiXCR; each CDR3 protein has one entry. There are roughly 92,000 distinct CDR3 sequences in the sample; over 9.5% occur only once, and around 4.3% lies in the top ten. This specimen was whole blood, taken at baseline. The receptor source for this set is an adult who was a healthcare worker with PCR-confirmed SARS-CoV-2 infection or an uninfected control (not recorded which).

The J gene is TRBJ2-7, the V gene TRBV25-1; TRBD1 matches 8 bases. The V gene end was trimmed by 4 bases and the J gene end by 8 bases; junction bases not matched to a gene: 7. Germline V CDR1 and CDR2: MGHDK, SYGVNS. The CDR3 has 13 residues. The CDR3 DNA follows: TGTGCCAGCAGTGTGGACAGGGTGCCCCAGCAGTACTTC. Its protein product is CASSVDRVPQQYF.

The sample holds a few counts of this clonotype. This rearrangement joins TRBV9 to TRBJ2-1; D is undetermined. V lost 0 bases and J 0 bases, leaving 10 bases between the germline ends. CDR3 size: 16 residues. Germline loops: CDR1 SGDLS, CDR2 YYNGEE. The CDR3 sequence is CASSVVAGNSYNEQFF. In DNA, the CDR3 is TGTGCCAGCAGCGTAGTGGCTGGGAACTCCTACAATGAGCAGTTCTTC. The complete variable domain, with remaining parts taken from reference TRBV9 and TRBJ2-1, reads DSGVTQTPKHLITATGQRVTLRCSPRSGDLSVYWYQQSLDQGLQFLIQYYNGEERAKGNILERFSAQQFPDLHSELNLSSLELGDSALYFCASSVVAGNSYNEQFFGPGTRLTVL.

The chain uses TRBV11-2 and TRBJ2-1; 7 bases align to TRBD2. Germline CDR1 and CDR2: SGHAT and FQNNGV. This CDR3 region has 15 residues. Germline trimming cut 6 bases from V and 7 bases from J; bases unmatched to any gene: 12. The CDR3 DNA reads TGTGCCAGCAGTCCGGGGTCCGGGAGGTGGAATGAGCAGTTCTTC. Translation: CASSPGSGRWNEQFF.

The genes are TRBV20-1 and TRBJ1-2, with D possibly matching TRBD1 (5 bases). Trimming pared 6 bases from V and 1 base from J, leaving 18 bases between. Germline V gene data show CDR1 as DFQATT and CDR2 as SNEGSKA (reference sequence). The CDR3 covers 15 residues. This CDR3 reads CSASGGDAFNYGYTF. As DNA, the CDR3 is TGCAGTGCCTCCGGCGGGGACGCGTTTAACTATGGCTACACCTTC.

This sequence joins TRBV14 and TRBJ2-2; TRBD2 aligns across 8 bases. CDR3 length: 17 amino acids. V lost 3 bases to trimming and J lost 1 base; unmatched junction nucleotides: 7. Germline CDR1 is SGHDN and CDR2 is FVKESK. CDR3 residues: CASSQVSGKWNTGELFF. The CDR3 DNA follows: TGTGCCAGCAGCCAGGTTAGCGGGAAATGGAACACCGGGGAGCTGTTTTTT.

This clonotype was seen many times. The chain uses TRBV5-5 and TRBJ1-6; 10 bases map to TRBD1. In germline, CDR1 is SGHKS, CDR2 YYEKEE (reference sequence). The CDR3 has 15 residues. The V gene end was trimmed by 4 bases and the J gene end by 7 bases; junction bases not matched to a gene: 5. CDR3 in DNA: TGTGCCAGCAGCACGCCGGGACAGGGGAATTCACCCCTCCACTTT. This encodes CASSTPGQGNSPLHF.

The chain joins TRBV7-2 to TRBJ1-4; 8 bases map to TRBD1. This CDR3 is built from 17 residues. The V and J ends lost 5 bases and 5 bases, in that order; junction bases with no gene match: 13. Germline V gives CDR1 SGHTA, CDR2 FQGNSA. In DNA, the CDR3 is TGTGCCAGCAGCCAGACAGGGGTGAACATCGCGAATGAAAAACTGTTTTTT. Protein sequence: CASSQTGVNIANEKLFF.

V usage is TRBV7-9 and J usage is TRBJ1-3; D not certain. The CDR3 is 12 residues long. Trimming cost V 4 bases and J 2 bases, with 3 bases left between them. The germline V gene encodes CDR1 SEHNR and CDR2 FQNEAQ (reference sequence). CDR3: CASSSAGNTIYF. CDR3 in DNA: TGTGCCAGCAGCTCGGCTGGAAACACCATATATTTT.

This rearrangement joins TRBV6-2 or TRBV6-3 to TRBJ2-1, with TRBD2 matching over 8 bases. Losses at the gene ends were 7 bases for V and 6 bases for J; bases not matched to a gene: 11. There are 15 residues in the CDR3. Germline lookup yields CDR1 MNHEY and CDR2 SVGEGT. CDR3 residues: CASIRASGFINEQFF. The CDR3 nucleotides read TGTGCCAGCATTAGGGCTAGCGGGTTCATCAATGAGCAGTTCTTC.

This chain connects TRBV11-3 to TRBJ2-7; D not certain. The CDR3 spans 12 residues. Looked up from germline, CDR1 is SGHNT and CDR2 is YENEEA. Trimming shortened V by 5 bases and J by 5 bases, and 10 bases separated the two germline ends. The DNA for the CDR3 is TGTGCCAGCAGCCAGGACGGTCACGAGCAGTACTTC. Amino acid sequence: CASSQDGHEQYF. The full variable domain, with the rest looked up from reference TRBV11-3 and TRBJ2-7, is EAGVVQSPRYKIIEKKQPVAFWCNPISGHNTLYWYLQNLGQGPELLIRYENEEAVDDSQLPKDRFSAERLKGVDSTLKIQPAELGDSAVYLCASSQDGHEQYFGPGTRLTVT.

This sequence joins TRBV11-3 and TRBJ2-1, with TRBD1 matching 8 bases. Germline CDR1 reads SGHNT; CDR2 reads YENEEA. With 5 bases clipped from V and 7 bases from J, the junction kept 7 bases outside the gene matches. This CDR3 is built from 14 residues. CDR3 sequence (DNA): TGTGCCAGCAGCCCCCGACAGGGGTCTAATGAGCAGTTCTTC. Translating gives CASSPRQGSNEQFF.

The chain combines TRBV6-5 with TRBJ2-2; D gene uncertain. The germline gives CDR1 MNHEY, CDR2 SVGAGI. The CDR3 extends over 11 amino acids. V was clipped by 5 bases and J by 6 bases, with 4 bases between them. The chain's CDR3 is CASSTSGELFF. DNA of the CDR3: TGTGCCAGCAGTACCTCCGGGGAGCTGTTTTTT.

This clonotype was seen ten or more times. The gene calls are TRBV12-5 and TRBJ2-4, with a tentative D call TRBD2 (5 bases). Germline-derived CDR1 and CDR2 are LGHNT and FRNRAP. The CDR3 is made up of 16 amino acids. The V end lost 0 bases, the J end lost 1 base, and 10 bases lay between the germline ends. CDR3 in amino acids: CASGLVVGVAKNIQYF. CDR3 coding DNA: TGTGCTAGTGGTTTGGTGGTCGGGGTGGCCAAAAACATTCAGTACTTC. The full variable domain, in which reference TRBV12-5 and TRBJ2-4 provide the parts outside the CDR3, is DARVTQTPRHKVTEMGQEVTMRCQPILGHNTVFWYRQTMMQGLELLAYFRNRAPLDDSGMPKDRFSAEMPDATLATLKIQPSEPRDSAVYFCASGLVVGVAKNIQYFGAGTRLSVL.

This clonotype was seen only a few times. The rearrangement links TRBV29-1 to TRBJ2-7; weak D call: TRBD1 (5 bases). Trimming took off 3 bases at V and 4 bases at J, with 7 bases between the two ends. The CDR3 has 11 residues. CDR1 is SQVTM, CDR2 ANQGSEA, per germline. As DNA, the CDR3 is TGCAGCGTTGAGACAGCTTACGAGCAGTACTTC. This translates into CSVETAYEQYF.

In this sample, this clonotype turned up a few times. J is TRBJ2-3 and V is TRBV29-1; 10 bases agree with TRBD1. The CDR3 is made up of 14 amino acids. Per germline, CDR1 SQVTM and CDR2 ANQGSEA. The V segment lost 5 bases and the J segment 4 bases; nucleotides outside the gene matches: 6. CDR3 sequence (DNA): TGCAGCGTTAAACCCGGGACAGGGGCAGATACGCAGTATTTT. Amino acids: CSVKPGTGADTQYF.

This clonotype was counted only a few times. The genes are TRBV6-5 and TRBJ1-2; the D gene is possibly TRBD1 (5 bases). Trimming pared 6 bases from V and 5 bases from J, leaving 16 bases between. Germline V gives CDR1 MNHEY, CDR2 SVGAGI. The CDR3 totals 14 residues. Written as DNA, the CDR3 is TGTGCCAGCAGCCCCCAGACATGGGGGTATGGCTACACCTTC. It encodes CASSPQTWGYGYTF.

This clonotype was observed a handful of times. The gene calls are TRBV7-8 and TRBJ2-5, with 11 positions matching TRBD2. The length of the CDR3 is 16 residues. Losses at the gene ends were 4 bases for V and 2 bases for J; bases not matched to a gene: 6. CDR1 is SGHVS and CDR2 is FQNEAQ in the germline V gene. CDR3 loop: CASSYLAGGLQETQYF. CDR3 nucleotide sequence: TGTGCCAGCAGCTACCTAGCGGGGGGCTTACAAGAGACCCAGTACTTC.

Concerning this clonotype: The germline gene is not matched at one end of the junction; a read error may be the cause. V gene TRBV7-2 combines with J gene TRBJ1-3; D might be TRBD1 (5 bases). The V gene's germline CDR1 is SGHTA and CDR2 FQGNSA. This CDR3 comprises 11 residues. CDR3 region: CASSKPRDLDF. CDR3 in DNA: TGTGCCAGCAGCAAACCCCGGGACCTAGATTTT. The full variable domain, rest sourced from reference TRBV7-2 and TRBJ1-3, is GAGVSQSPSNKVTEKGKDVELRCDPISGHTALYWYRQSLGQGLEFLIYFQGNSAPDKSGLPSDRFSAERTGGSVSTLTIQRTQQEDSAVYLCASSKPRDLDFGEGSWLTVV.

The rearrangement uses TRBV19 and TRBJ2-4; the match to TRBD1 covers 8 bases. Germline CDR1 reads LNHDA; CDR2 reads SQIVND (reference sequence). The CDR3 has 15 residues. V lost 2 bases, J lost 0 bases, and 0 bases stayed unmatched. As DNA, the CDR3 is TGTGCCAGTAGTATACAGGGGGCAGCCAAAAACATTCAGTACTTC. Translating gives CASSIQGAAKNIQYF.

This clonotype appeared many times. This sequence joins TRBV10-2 and TRBJ1-2; unclear D gene. The CDR3 is made up of 13 amino acids. Germline CDR1 is WSHSY and CDR2 is SAAADI. V lost 7 bases, J lost 6 bases, and 15 bases lay in between. The CDR3 DNA is TGCGCCAGCACCTTAAGGACGGGAGATGGCTACACCTTC. This encodes CASTLRTGDGYTF.

This chain joins TRBV9 and TRBJ2-1, with TRBD2 identical over 12 bases. CDR3 length: 17 residues. Germline V gives CDR1 SGDLS, CDR2 YYNGEE. J was trimmed by 3 bases and V by 1 base; bases with no gene match: 5. CDR3 DNA: TGTGCCAGCAGCGTACGACTAGCGGGAGCGGGCTACAATGAGCAGTTCTTC. This gives the protein CASSVRLAGAGYNEQFF.